This entry concerns a single TCR beta chain. What it recognizes is unknown. This table comes from immunoSEQ multiplex PCR, and its TCRdb copy is limited to in-frame clones, with some not included. There are about 140,000 clones in the sample; under 95% occur only once, and roughly 3.1% lies in the top ten. This sample stems from a study of T cell responses to AZD1222 COVID-19 vaccine. General observations from the study: The study sampled repertoires only after the peak T cell response.

This CDR3 is 15 amino acids long. The V gene lost 0 bases and the J gene lost 7 bases, with 14 bases spanning the gap. Germline V CDR1 and CDR2: SGHRS, YFSETQ. The clonotype was recovered from an adult in good health. Specimen: peripheral blood, collected on day 0 of AZD1222 vaccination. This chain links TRBV5-1 with TRBJ1-5; D remains unclear. The CDR3 spells CASSLVPGVEQPQHF. The CDR3 coding sequence is TGCGCCAGCAGCTTGGTCCCTGGGGTGGAGCAGCCCCAGCATTTT.